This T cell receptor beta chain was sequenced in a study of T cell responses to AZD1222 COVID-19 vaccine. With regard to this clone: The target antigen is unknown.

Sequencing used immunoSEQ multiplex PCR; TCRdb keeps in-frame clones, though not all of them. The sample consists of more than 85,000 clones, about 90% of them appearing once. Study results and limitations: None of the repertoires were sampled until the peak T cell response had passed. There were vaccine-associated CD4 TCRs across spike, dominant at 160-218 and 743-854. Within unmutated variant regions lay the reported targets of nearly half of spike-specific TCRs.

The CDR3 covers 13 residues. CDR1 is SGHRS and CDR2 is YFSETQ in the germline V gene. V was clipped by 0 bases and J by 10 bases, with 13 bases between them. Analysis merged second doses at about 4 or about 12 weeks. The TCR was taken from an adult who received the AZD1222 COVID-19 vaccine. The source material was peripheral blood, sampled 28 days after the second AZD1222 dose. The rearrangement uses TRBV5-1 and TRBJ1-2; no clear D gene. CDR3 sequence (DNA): TGCGCCAGCAGCTTGGTTAGAGAAACAGACTACACCTTC. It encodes CASSLVRETDYTF.